A selection of T cell receptor beta chains follows, all from one sample in a study of T cell responses to AZD1222 COVID-19 vaccine. Sequencing used immunoSEQ multiplex PCR; TCRdb keeps in-frame clones, though not all of them. The sample holds around 140,000 clones; roughly 93% are singletons and the top ten take around 1%. The sample here was peripheral blood, taken 28 days after the second AZD1222 dose. The receptors stem from an adult who received the AZD1222 COVID-19 vaccine. Both conserved end residues are part of each CDR3. The D gene is left open where the match is weak. Clone size, where shown, is once, few, many, or a class for clones that have expanded.

>TRBJ2-6|.|TRBV30|15|.
TGTGCCTGGAGTAATGCCTTCCGTGGGGCCAACGTCCTGACTTTC
CAWSNAFRGANVLTF
>TRBJ1-5|.|TRBV2|14|.
TGTGCCAGCAGTGACCGACAGGAGAATCAGCCCCAGCATTTT
CASSDRQENQPQHF
>TRBJ1-2|.|TRBV14|14|.
TGTGCCAGCAGCCAAGTCCAGGGGCTCTATGGCTACACCTTC
CASSQVQGLYGYTF
>TRBJ2-3|.|TRBV29-1|13|TRBD1
TGCAGCGGGGGGACAGGGCAGAGGGATACGCAGTATTTT
CSGGTGQRDTQYF
>TRBJ1-1|.|TRBV28|12|TRBD1
TGTGCCAGCATTAACTACAGGGGGCGAGCTTTCTTT
CASINYRGRAFF
>TRBJ1-5|.|TRBV10-3|12|.
TGTGCCTCTAAAGAACGAGGCCAGCCCCAGCATTTT
CASKERGQPQHF
>TRBJ1-6|.|TRBV19|20|TRBD1
TGTGCCAGTAGTATCCGCGGGACAGGGGTTGCCCGGTCCTATAATTCACCCCTCCACTTT
CASSIRGTGVARSYNSPLHF
>TRBJ2-2|.|TRBV20-1|16|TRBD2
TGCAGTGCTAGTTGGGGGGGGACTAGCACCACCGGGGAGCTGTTTTTT
CSASWGGTSTTGELFF
>TRBJ1-1|.|TRBV30|13|.
TGTGCCTGGAAAGCGTGGAAGGGGGACGGAGCTTTCTTT
CAWKAWKGDGAFF
>TRBJ2-6|once|TRBV10-3|19|.
TGTGCCATCGGAAGGCTTTCAGAGGGTCCTAGCTCTGGGGCCAACGTCCTGACTTTC
CAIGRLSEGPSSGANVLTF
>TRBJ2-7|.|TRBV7-9|13|.
TGTGCCAGCAGCCCTTCTTCCTCCTACGAGCAGTACTTC
CASSPSSSYEQYF
>TRBJ2-7|few|TRBV5-1|15|.
TGCGCCAGCAGCCGCCAAGGTACCCTATCCTACGAGCAGTACTTC
CASSRQGTLSYEQYF
>TRBJ2-3|.|TRBV9|14|TRBD2
TGTGCCAGCAACCCGGGACTAGCGACAGATACGCAGTATTTT
CASNPGLATDTQYF
>TRBJ2-1|.|TRBV10-2|15|TRBD1
TGCGCCAGCAGTGAGTCGAGACAGGGGGCCAATGAGCAGTTCTTC
CASSESRQGANEQFF
>TRBJ2-3|.|TRBV6-6|14|.
TGTGCCAGCAGTTACGTAAACCCCACAGATACGCAGTATTTT
CASSYVNPTDTQYF
>TRBJ1-2|.|TRBV10-3|19|TRBD1
TGTGCCATCAGCCCACCCCGGGACAGCCTTCCAACTCCTAACTATGGCTACACCTTC
CAISPPRDSLPTPNYGYTF
>TRBJ1-4|.|TRBV23-1|15|TRBD1
TGCGCCAGCAGTCAATCTGGGACAGTAAGTGAAAAACTGTTTTTT
CASSQSGTVSEKLFF
>TRBJ1-2|.|TRBV7-9|13|.
TGTGCCGTACGGGCCACCCAAGGCTATGGCTACACCTTC
CAVRATQGYGYTF
>TRBJ2-2|.|TRBV5-1|17|TRBD2
TGCGCCAGCAGCTTGGGTCCGGCGGGGGGCGACACCGGGGAGCTGTTTTTT
CASSLGPAGGDTGELFF
>TRBJ2-5|.|TRBV20-1|13|TRBD2
TGCAGTGCTAGTATGGCGGGGGGGGAGACCCAGTACTTC
CSASMAGGETQYF
>TRBJ1-3|.|TRBV9|14|.
TGTGCCAGCAGCTTTCAGGGTTATGGAAACACCATATATTTT
CASSFQGYGNTIYF
>TRBJ2-5|.|TRBV6-1|14|.
TGTGCCAGCAGTGAAACCCGCTTCAGGGAGACCCAGTACTTC
CASSETRFRETQYF
>TRBJ2-2|once|TRBV12-3/TRBV12-4|12|.
TGTGCCAGCAGACAGGGAGCCGGGGAGCTGTTTTTT
CASRQGAGELFF
>TRBJ2-3|once|TRBV18|16|TRBD2
TGTGCCAGCTCACCAGCTAGCGGGAGGGCCTACGATACGCAGTATTTT
CASSPASGRAYDTQYF
>TRBJ2-7|.|TRBV7-2|14|TRBD1
TGTGCCAGCAGCTTTGGACAGGGTCCCCACGAGCAGTACTTC
CASSFGQGPHEQYF
>TRBJ2-7|.|TRBV6-6|11|.
TGTGCCAGCAGTACGAACTGGCGGGCGATCTTC
CASSTNWRAIF
>TRBJ2-5|.|TRBV6-5|14|TRBD1
TGTGCCAGCAGGGATCTGACAGGGTCGGCGACCCAGTACTTC
CASRDLTGSATQYF
>TRBJ1-3|.|TRBV4-2|15|TRBD1
TGTGCCAGCAGCCCAGGTGGACAGGGTGGAAACACCATATATTTT
CASSPGGQGGNTIYF
>TRBJ1-1|.|TRBV7-9|14|TRBD1
TGTGCCAGCAGCACGCGACAGGGAGCGACTGAAGCTTTCTTT
CASSTRQGATEAFF
>TRBJ1-6|.|TRBV9|17|.
TGTGCCAGCAGCGTAGATGGAAGGAGCGCGCCTAATTCACCCCTCCACTTT
CASSVDGRSAPNSPLHF
>TRBJ2-6|.|TRBV11-1|13|.
TGTGCCAGCAGCCCCGGCGGGGCCAACGTCCTGACTTTC
CASSPGGANVLTF
>TRBJ2-7|.|TRBV29-1|13|.
TGCAGCGTTGCCGGCGGGGGCACCTACGAGCAGTACTTC
CSVAGGGTYEQYF
>TRBJ1-1|once|TRBV11-3|13|.
TGTGCCAGCAGCTTTGGATCAGGGGCTGAAGCTTTCTTT
CASSFGSGAEAFF
>TRBJ1-4|once|TRBV5-1|12|.
TGCGCCAGCAGTTACTCCGATGAAAAACTGTTTTTT
CASSYSDEKLFF
>TRBJ2-3|.|TRBV2|18|TRBD1
TGTGCCAGCAGTGGGATACCTGTACTCCGGACAGGGGGAGATACGCAGTATTTT
CASSGIPVLRTGGDTQYF
>TRBJ2-5|.|TRBV5-1|15|TRBD2
TGCGCCAGCAGCTTGGGTAGCGGGGGGCAAGAGACCCAGTACTTC
CASSLGSGGQETQYF
>TRBJ2-5|once|TRBV5-1|15|.
TGCGCCAGCAGCTTGGACCCAGCTCGGGGCGGGACCCAGTACTTC
CASSLDPARGGTQYF
>TRBJ2-7|once|TRBV28|12|.
TGTGCCAGCAGTCCACCGACGAGGGAGCAGTACTTC
CASSPPTREQYF
>TRBJ2-2|.|TRBV7-3|11|.
TGTGCCAGCAGTAACACCGGGGAGCTGTTTTTT
CASSNTGELFF
>TRBJ2-7|few|TRBV19|12|.
TGTGCCAGGGGCGTCAGGTACTACGAGCAGTACTTC
CARGVRYYEQYF
>TRBJ2-2|.|TRBV24-1|13|.
TGTGCCACCAGGGAACGGGACACCGGGGAGCTGTTTTTT
CATRERDTGELFF
>TRBJ1-2|.|TRBV5-6|16|.
TGTGCCAGCAGAAGCGCCAGTGCCATTTTCGTCTATGGCTACACCTTC
CASRSASAIFVYGYTF
>TRBJ2-1|.|TRBV14|13|.
TGTGCCAGCAGCCAAGAACACGGCAATGAGCAGTTCTTC
CASSQEHGNEQFF
>TRBJ1-6|once|TRBV19|15|.
TGTGCCAGTAGTATCCTCCAGGGGCGAAATTCACCCCTCCACTTT
CASSILQGRNSPLHF
>TRBJ2-1|.|TRBV9|14|.
TGTGCCAGCAGCGTAGGCGTGGGAGGGGGTGAGCAGTTCTTC
CASSVGVGGGEQFF
>TRBJ2-1|.|TRBV6-4|15|.
TGTGCCAGCAGACCGTCTTGGAGCTCCTACAATGAGCAGTTCTTC
CASRPSWSSYNEQFF
>TRBJ1-1|.|TRBV3-1/TRBV3-2|13|TRBD1
TGTGCCAGCAGCCAGGGACAGGGGGCTGAAGCTTTCTTT
CASSQGQGAEAFF
>TRBJ2-5|once|TRBV6-5|14|TRBD2
TGTGCCAGCAGCAGACTAGCGGGAAGGGAGACCCAGTACTTC
CASSRLAGRETQYF
>TRBJ1-5|.|TRBV6-4|15|.
TGTGCCAGCAGTGACGTTATAGGAGCCGATCAGCCCCAGCATTTT
CASSDVIGADQPQHF
>TRBJ1-5|once|TRBV5-1|17|.
TGCGCCAGCAGCTTGGGAGTAGACAGCAATAGCAATCAGCCCCAGCATTTT
CASSLGVDSNSNQPQHF
>TRBJ1-6|.|TRBV3-1/TRBV3-2|18|TRBD1
TGTGCCAGCAGCCAATGGGACAGGCCGAGCTCCTATAATTCACCCCTCCACTTT
CASSQWDRPSSYNSPLHF
>TRBJ1-2|.|TRBV7-7|15|TRBD1
TGTGCCAGCAGGCGGACAGGGGTCAACGTCTATGGCTACACCTTC
CASRRTGVNVYGYTF
>TRBJ2-7|.|TRBV2|15|TRBD1
TGTGCCAGCAAGGTTGGCCGGGACAGGATCAACGAGCAGTACTTC
CASKVGRDRINEQYF